This TCR beta chain derives from a study of T cells in Graves' hyperthyroidism and ophthalmopathy. Findings of the study overall: It was a median about 7.1 months before onset that the model predicted ophthalmopathy. Blood also showed most of the thyroid clonotypes that were expanded above 0.001. The authors' 13 V-J model separated ophthalmopathy from stable hyperthyroidism.

Uncontrolled infection, other autoimmune disease, pregnancy or lactation barred patients from enrollment. TCR beta CDR3 regions were amplified from RNA. A first-round RT-PCR of the TCR CDR3 used the HTBI primer set. Via MiXCR, TCRdb re-called the multiplex PCR reads, giving one row per CDR3 protein. Counted here are a few hundred thousand distinct CDR3 sequences, about 13% occurring once; the ten biggest clones make up 30% to 35%. This clonotype occurred many times. No antigen is known for it. Trimming cost V 8 bases and J 4 bases; bases outside gene matches: 10. This CDR3 is built from 13 residues. Germline CDR1 reads DFQATT; CDR2 reads SNEGSKA (reference sequence).

This rearrangement joins TRBV20-1 to TRBJ1-2, with 7 nucleotides matching TRBD1. The sample was blood. The clonotype originates from a woman in her thirties or forties with Graves' ophthalmopathy. The CDR3 loop reads CSPHRDSLYGYTF. The CDR3, as DNA: TGCAGTCCGCACCGGGACAGCCTCTATGGCTACACCTTC.